These T cell receptor beta chains were read from a single sample in a study of shared clonotypes between healthy human individuals. The data were produced by immunoSEQ multiplex PCR, yet TCRdb's version contains in-frame clones alone and is incomplete. The repertoire holds about 2.4 million clones, with around nine tenths as singletons. Sequenced sample: naive CD4+ T cells sorted from blood. Receptors originate from a man aged 18-30 years in good health. Both conserved end residues are trimmed from each CDR3. Clone size, where shown, is once, few, many, or a class for clones that have expanded.

NA TRBV13 ASSRGGQGLNYGYT
once TRBV5-1 ASREGQGTMNTEAF
NA TRBV6-6 ASSPQAEPPY
NA TRBV5-4 ASSFAGGGYEQY
NA TRBV12-2 ASRPRTSGYNEQF
NA TRBV5-6 ASSQGQGASLNTEAF
NA TRBV19 ASRIGGVYEDTQY
NA TRBV19 ASSIKRGGSNEKLF
NA TRBV6-5 ASSFLQGSYQPQH
NA TRBV18 ASSPFGLAGGSTGELF
NA TRBV5-8 ASSLNLIETQY
NA TRBV18 ASSPPGQGPSEGYT
NA TRBV27 ASSLSRNTEAF
few TRBV19 ASSHGPLWEKLF
NA TRBV5-1 ASSPEGLNTIY
NA TRBV9 ASSVGPSVETQY
once TRBV25-1 ASSDPGLNTGELF
NA TRBV6-5 ASSSWPLSYEQY
NA TRBV6-5 ASSYRGLAKNIQY
NA TRBV20-1 SAEQDEQY
NA TRBV6-5 ASSPRLRETQY
NA TRBV11-2 ASSYRGRDTQY
NA TRBV2 ASSEALDSGGYT
NA TRBV19 ASMLDLGTEAF
NA TRBV5-1 ASSLSGGAVDTQY
NA TRBV6-5 VVAGGPYEQY
few TRBV27 ASSARLGGENGYT
NA TRBV27 ASSFFRGGKSTEAF
NA TRBV4-3 ASSQDRTVGTEAF
NA TRBV29-1 SGSRDTRGTEAF
NA TRBV7-2 ASSLGTLPYGYT
NA TRBV9 ASSEHGGTSGTYTDTQY
NA TRBV30 AWKTTGGGDTQY
NA TRBV5-1 ASSLEQGANEKLF
NA TRBV5-4 ASSLGGFTDTQY
NA TRBV5-6 ASSFRQGSRSPLH
NA TRBV6-6 ASSESGRNTEAF
once TRBV6-4 ASSDSVGGTYNEQF
once TRBV5-6 ASSQPPGLAGAFYEQY
once TRBV2 ASSPKEGISTYEQY
NA TRBV7-2 ASSPSTGLQETQY
NA TRBV7-2 ASSLEGRNYGYT
NA TRBV7-9 ASSPEQETQY
NA TRBV30 AWSGGGGNQPQH
NA TRBV5-1 ASSPGLAVPYEQY
NA TRBV7-2 ASSLGQGFYGYT
NA TRBV6-1 ATLPGLEYTGELF
NA TRBV18 ASSPGTGMHEQF
NA TRBV18 ASSPPSLARVDTQY
NA TRBV5-1 ASSFKDSQDYEQY
NA TRBV5-4 ASKGPQVTDTQY
NA TRBV2 ASSGSWGGETQY
NA TRBV28 ASSLPPGTGHGYT
NA TRBV11-2 ASSPLTSSYNEQF